The 4 T cell receptor beta chains below come from one sample, sequenced in a study of CD8 T cells in Susac syndrome. The authors reverse transcribed roughly 0.5 to 1 ug RNA with random hexamers. TCRdb reanalysed the immunoSEQ multiplex PCR reads using MiXCR and keeps one entry per CDR3 protein. The sample consists of about 190,000 distinct CDR3 sequences, approximately 95% of them appearing once. The material sequenced was CD4+ T cells from PBMCs. Every receptor here comes from a human donor in good health.

The rearrangement links TRBV24-1 to TRBJ2-5, with D possibly matching TRBD1 (5 bases). The germline V gene has CDR1 KGHDR and CDR2 SFDVKD. V lost 5 bases and J 5 bases, leaving 17 bases between the germline ends. This CDR3 comprises 15 residues. The DNA for the CDR3 is TGTGCCACCAGTGCTCAGGGCGACTTAGTGGAGACCCAGTACTTC. Encoded protein: CATSAQGDLVETQYF.

This chain joins TRBV2 and TRBJ2-1; 7 bases fit TRBD1. V lost 8 bases to trimming and J lost 6 bases; unmatched junction nucleotides: 4. This CDR3 has 12 residues. The germline V gene has CDR1 SNHLY and CDR2 FYNNEI. CDR3 in amino acids: CASRNRGNEQFF. The CDR3 DNA is TGTGCCAGCCGGAACAGGGGCAATGAGCAGTTCTTC. The full variable domain, in which reference TRBV2 and TRBJ2-1 provide the parts outside the CDR3, is EPEVTQTPSHQVTQMGQEVILRCVPISNHLYFYWYRQILGQKVEFLVSFYNNEISEKSEIFDDQFSVERPDGSNFTLKIRSTKLEDSAMYFCASRNRGNEQFFGPGTRLTVL.

To note about this clonotype: A read error may produce the germline difference seen at one junction end. The chain combines TRBV29-1 with TRBJ1-2, with D uncertain. The CDR3 loop spans 9 amino acids. CDR1 SQVTM and CDR2 ANQGSEA come from the germline V gene. Here the CDR3 reads CSVTEGYAF. CDR3 nucleotide sequence: TGCAGCGTTACAGAGGGTTATGCCTTC.

This clonotype occurred once. This chain links TRBV5-1 with TRBJ2-7; tentative D call: TRBD1 (5 bases). The CDR3 contains 15 residues. Per the germline V gene, CDR1 is SGHRS and CDR2 is YFSETQ. V lost 0 bases, J lost 3 bases, and 13 bases lay in between. This CDR3 reads CASSLVSQGDYEQYF. The CDR3 nucleotides are TGCGCCAGCAGCTTGGTATCGCAGGGCGACTACGAGCAGTACTTC.